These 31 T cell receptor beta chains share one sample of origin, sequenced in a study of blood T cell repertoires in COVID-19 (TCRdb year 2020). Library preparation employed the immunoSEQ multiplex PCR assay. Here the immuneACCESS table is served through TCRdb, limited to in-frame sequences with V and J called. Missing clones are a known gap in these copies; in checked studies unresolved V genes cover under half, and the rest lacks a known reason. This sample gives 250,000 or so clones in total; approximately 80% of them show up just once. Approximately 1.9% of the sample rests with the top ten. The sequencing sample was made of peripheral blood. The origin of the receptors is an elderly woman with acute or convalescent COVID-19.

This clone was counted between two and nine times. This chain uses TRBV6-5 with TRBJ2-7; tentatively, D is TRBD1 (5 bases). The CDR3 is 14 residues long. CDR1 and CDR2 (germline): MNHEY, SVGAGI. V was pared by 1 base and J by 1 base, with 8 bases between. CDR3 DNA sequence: TGTGCCAGCAGTTACTTGTACAGGTCCTACGAGCAGTACTTC. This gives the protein CASSYLYRSYEQYF.

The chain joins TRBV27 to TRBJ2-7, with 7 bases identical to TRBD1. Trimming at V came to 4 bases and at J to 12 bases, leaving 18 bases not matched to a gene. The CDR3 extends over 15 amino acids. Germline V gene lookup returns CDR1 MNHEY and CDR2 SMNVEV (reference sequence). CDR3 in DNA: TGTGCCAGCAGTTCCCCGGGACAGCCGTTTACACGTACGTACTTC. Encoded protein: CASSSPGQPFTRTYF.

The CDR3 DNA is TGTGCCAGCAGCTTTTCCTCGGGGGGCCGATACAATGAGCAGTTCTTC. Amino acid sequence: CASSFSSGGRYNEQFF. The chain combines TRBV7-2 with TRBJ2-1; a possible D gene is TRBD2 (7 bases). Trimming cost V 3 bases and J 4 bases, with 16 bases left between them. The CDR3 runs to 16 residues. Germline V lookup: CDR1 SGHTA, CDR2 FQGNSA. Full variable domain (missing parts from reference TRBV7-2 and TRBJ2-1): GAGVSQSPSNKVTEKGKDVELRCDPISGHTALYWYRQSLGQGLEFLIYFQGNSAPDKSGLPSDRFSAERTGGSVSTLTIQRTQQEDSAVYLCASSFSSGGRYNEQFFGPGTRLTVL.

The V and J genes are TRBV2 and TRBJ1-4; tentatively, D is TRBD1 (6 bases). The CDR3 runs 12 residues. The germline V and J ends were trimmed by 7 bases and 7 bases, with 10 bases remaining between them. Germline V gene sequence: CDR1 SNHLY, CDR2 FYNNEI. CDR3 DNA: TGTGCCAGCACATACAGGGTTGAAAAACTGTTTTTT. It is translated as CASTYRVEKLFF.

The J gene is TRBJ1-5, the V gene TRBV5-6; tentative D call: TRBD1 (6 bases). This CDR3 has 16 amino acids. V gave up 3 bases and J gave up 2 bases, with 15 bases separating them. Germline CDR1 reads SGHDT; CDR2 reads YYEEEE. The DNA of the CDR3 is TGTGCCAGCAGCTCCAGTAGGGGGTTCGGCAATCAGCCCCAGCATTTT. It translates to CASSSSRGFGNQPQHF.

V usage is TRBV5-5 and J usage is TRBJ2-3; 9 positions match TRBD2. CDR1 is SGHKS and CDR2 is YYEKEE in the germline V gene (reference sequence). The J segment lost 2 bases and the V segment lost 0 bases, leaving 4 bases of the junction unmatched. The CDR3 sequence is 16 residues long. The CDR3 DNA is TGTGCCAGCAGCTTGGTAGCGGGGGCCGACACAGATACGCAGTATTTT. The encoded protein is CASSLVAGADTDTQYF.

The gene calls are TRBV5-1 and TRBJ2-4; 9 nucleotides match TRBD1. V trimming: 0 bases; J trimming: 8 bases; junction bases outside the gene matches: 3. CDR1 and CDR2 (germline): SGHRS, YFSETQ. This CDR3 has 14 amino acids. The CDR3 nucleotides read TGCGCCAGCAGCTTGGCACAGGGGGCTGACATTCAGTACTTC. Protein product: CASSLAQGADIQYF. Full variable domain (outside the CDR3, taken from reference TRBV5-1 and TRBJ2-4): KAGVTQTPRYLIKTRGQQVTLSCSPISGHRSVSWYQQTPGQGLQFLFEYFSETQRNKGNFPGRFSGRQFSNSRSEMNVSTLELGDSALYLCASSLAQGADIQYFGAGTRLSVL.

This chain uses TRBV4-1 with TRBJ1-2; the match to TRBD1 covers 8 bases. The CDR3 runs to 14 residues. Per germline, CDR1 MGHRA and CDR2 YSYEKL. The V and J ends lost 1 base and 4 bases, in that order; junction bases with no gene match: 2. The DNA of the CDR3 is TGCGCCAGCAGCCAAGGGGGACAGGTCTATGGCTACACCTTC. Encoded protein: CASSQGGQVYGYTF.

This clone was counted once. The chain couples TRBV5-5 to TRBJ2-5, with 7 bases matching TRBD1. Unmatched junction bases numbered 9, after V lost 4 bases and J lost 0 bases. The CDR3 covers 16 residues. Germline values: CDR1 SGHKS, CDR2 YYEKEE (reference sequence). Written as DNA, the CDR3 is TGTGCCAGCAGCGAAACGGACAGGCGCTACCAAGAGACCCAGTACTTC. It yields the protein CASSETDRRYQETQYF.

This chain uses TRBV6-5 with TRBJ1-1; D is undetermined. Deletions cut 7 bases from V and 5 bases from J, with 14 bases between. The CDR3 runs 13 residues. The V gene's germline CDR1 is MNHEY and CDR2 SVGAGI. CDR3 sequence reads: CASIRAGQTEAFF. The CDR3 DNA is TGTGCCAGCATTCGAGCTGGGCAAACTGAAGCTTTCTTT.

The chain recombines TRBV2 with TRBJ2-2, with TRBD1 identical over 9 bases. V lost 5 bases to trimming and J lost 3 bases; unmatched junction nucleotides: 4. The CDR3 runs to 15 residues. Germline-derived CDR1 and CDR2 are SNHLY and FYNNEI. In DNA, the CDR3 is TGTGCCAGCAGTCGGGACAGGGTGGACACCGGGGAGCTGTTTTTT. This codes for CASSRDRVDTGELFF.

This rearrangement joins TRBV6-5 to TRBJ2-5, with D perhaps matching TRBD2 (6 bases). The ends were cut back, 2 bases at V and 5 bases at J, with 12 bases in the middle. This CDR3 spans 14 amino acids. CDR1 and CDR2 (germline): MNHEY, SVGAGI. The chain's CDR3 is CASSYQTGVETQYF. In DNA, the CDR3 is TGTGCCAGCAGTTACCAGACGGGAGTCGAGACCCAGTACTTC.

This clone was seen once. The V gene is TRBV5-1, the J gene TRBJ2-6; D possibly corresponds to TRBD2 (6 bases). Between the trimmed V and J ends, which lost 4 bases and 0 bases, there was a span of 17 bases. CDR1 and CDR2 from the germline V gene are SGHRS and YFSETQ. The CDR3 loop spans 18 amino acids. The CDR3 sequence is CASSPPGLGTSGANVLTF. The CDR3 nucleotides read TGCGCCAGCAGCCCGCCGGGACTGGGGACCTCTGGGGCCAACGTCCTGACTTTC.

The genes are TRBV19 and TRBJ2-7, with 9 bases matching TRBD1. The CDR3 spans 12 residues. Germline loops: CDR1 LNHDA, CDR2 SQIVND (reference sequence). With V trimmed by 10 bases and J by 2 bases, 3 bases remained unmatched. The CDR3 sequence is CATGQGPYEQYF. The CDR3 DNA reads TGTGCCACGGGACAGGGCCCCTACGAGCAGTACTTC.

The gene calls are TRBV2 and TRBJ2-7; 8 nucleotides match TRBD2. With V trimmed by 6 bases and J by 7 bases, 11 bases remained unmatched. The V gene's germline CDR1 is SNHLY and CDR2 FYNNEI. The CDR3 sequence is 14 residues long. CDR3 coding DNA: TGTGCCAGCAGCCAAGGAGCGGGAGTTGAGGAGCAGTACTTC. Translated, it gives CASSQGAGVEEQYF.

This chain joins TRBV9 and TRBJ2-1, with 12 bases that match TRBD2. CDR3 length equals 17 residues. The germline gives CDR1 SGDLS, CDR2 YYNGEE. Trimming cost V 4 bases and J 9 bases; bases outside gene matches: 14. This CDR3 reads CASSPSHSSGRAAEQFF. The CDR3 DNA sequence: TGTGCCAGCAGCCCCTCCCACTCTAGCGGGAGGGCCGCTGAGCAGTTCTTC.

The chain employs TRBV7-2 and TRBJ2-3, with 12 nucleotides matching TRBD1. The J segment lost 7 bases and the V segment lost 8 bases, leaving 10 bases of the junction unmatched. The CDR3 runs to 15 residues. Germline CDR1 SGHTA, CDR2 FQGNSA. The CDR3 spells CASSLGGQGAYTQYF. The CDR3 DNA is TGTGCCAGCTCCCTAGGGGGACAGGGGGCCTATACGCAGTATTTT.

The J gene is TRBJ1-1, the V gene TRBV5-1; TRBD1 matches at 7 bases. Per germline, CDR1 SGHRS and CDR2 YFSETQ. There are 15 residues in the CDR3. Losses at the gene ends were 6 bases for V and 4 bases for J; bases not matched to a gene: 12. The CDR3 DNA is TGCGCCAGCACCGGACAGGAAGCTGGTGGCACTGAAGCTTTCTTT. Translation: CASTGQEAGGTEAFF. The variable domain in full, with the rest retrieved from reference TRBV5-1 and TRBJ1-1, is KAGVTQTPRYLIKTRGQQVTLSCSPISGHRSVSWYQQTPGQGLQFLFEYFSETQRNKGNFPGRFSGRQFSNSRSEMNVSTLELGDSALYLCASTGQEAGGTEAFFGQGTRLTVV.

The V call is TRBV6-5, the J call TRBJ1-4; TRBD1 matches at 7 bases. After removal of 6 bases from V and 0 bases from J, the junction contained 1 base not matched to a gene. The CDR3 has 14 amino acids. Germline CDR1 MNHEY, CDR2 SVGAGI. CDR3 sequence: CASSTGATNEKLFF. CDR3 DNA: TGTGCCAGCAGCACAGGGGCAACTAATGAAAAACTGTTTTTT.

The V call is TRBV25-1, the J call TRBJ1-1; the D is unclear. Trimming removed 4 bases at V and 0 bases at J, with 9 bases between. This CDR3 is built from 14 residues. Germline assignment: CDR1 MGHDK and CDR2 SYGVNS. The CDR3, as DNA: TGTGCCAGCAGTGTGGGCTTACTGAACACTGAAGCTTTCTTT. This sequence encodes CASSVGLLNTEAFF. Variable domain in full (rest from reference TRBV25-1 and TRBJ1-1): EADIYQTPRYLVIGTGKKITLECSQTMGHDKMYWYQQDPGMELHLIHYSYGVNSTEKGDLSSESTVSRIRTEHFPLTLESARPSHTSQYLCASSVGLLNTEAFFGQGTRLTVV.

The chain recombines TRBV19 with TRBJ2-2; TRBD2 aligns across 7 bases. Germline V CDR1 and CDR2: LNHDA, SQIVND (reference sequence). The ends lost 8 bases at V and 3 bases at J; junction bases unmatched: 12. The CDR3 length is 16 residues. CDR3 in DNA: TGTGCCAGTTTCCCCGGCGGGAGTCGTTACACCGGGGAGCTGTTTTTT. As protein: CASFPGGSRYTGELFF.

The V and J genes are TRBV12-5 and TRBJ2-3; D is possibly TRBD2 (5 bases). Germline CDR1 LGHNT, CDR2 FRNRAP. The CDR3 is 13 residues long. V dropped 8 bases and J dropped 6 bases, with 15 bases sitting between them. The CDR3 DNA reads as TGTGCTAGTAGCCGGGATCAGTGGGATACGCAGTATTTT. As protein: CASSRDQWDTQYF.

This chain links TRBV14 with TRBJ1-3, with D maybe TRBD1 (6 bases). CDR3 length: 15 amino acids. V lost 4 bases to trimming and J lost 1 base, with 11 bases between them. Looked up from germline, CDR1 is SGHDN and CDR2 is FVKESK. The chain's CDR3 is CASSLLGQSGNTIYF. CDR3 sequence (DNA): TGTGCCAGCAGCCTTCTCGGACAGTCTGGAAACACCATATATTTT.

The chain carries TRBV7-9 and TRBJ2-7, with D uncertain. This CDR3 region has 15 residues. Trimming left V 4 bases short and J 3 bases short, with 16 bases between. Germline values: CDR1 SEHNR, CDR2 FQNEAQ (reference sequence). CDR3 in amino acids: CASSSWSLVGYEQYF. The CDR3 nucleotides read TGTGCCAGCAGCTCCTGGAGTCTAGTCGGCTACGAGCAGTACTTC.

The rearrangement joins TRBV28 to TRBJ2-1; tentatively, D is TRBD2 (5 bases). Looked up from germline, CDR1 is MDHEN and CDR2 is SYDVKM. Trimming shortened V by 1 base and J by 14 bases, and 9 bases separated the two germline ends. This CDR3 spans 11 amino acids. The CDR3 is CASSLSRVEFF. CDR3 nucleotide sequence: TGTGCCAGCAGTTTATCGAGGGTCGAGTTCTTC.

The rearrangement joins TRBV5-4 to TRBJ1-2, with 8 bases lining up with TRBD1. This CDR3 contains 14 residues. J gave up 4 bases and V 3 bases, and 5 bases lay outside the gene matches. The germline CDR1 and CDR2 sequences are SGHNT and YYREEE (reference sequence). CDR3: CASSWGTGFYGYTF. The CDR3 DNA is TGTGCCAGCAGCTGGGGGACAGGATTCTATGGCTACACCTTC.

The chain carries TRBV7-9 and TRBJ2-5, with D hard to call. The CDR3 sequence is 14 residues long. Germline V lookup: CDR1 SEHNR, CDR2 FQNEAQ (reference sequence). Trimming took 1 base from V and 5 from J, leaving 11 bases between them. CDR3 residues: CASSLDQDTETQYF. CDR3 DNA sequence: TGTGCCAGCAGCTTAGATCAGGATACGGAGACCCAGTACTTC.

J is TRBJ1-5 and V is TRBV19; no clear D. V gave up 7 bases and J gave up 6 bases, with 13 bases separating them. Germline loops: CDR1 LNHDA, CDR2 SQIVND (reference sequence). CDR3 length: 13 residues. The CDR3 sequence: CASNLVVTQPQHF. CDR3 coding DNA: TGTGCCAGTAATTTAGTGGTCACTCAGCCCCAGCATTTT.

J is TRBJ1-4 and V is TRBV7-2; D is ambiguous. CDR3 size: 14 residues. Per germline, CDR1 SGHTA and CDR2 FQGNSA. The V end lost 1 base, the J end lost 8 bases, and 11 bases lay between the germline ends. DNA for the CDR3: TGTGCCAGCAGCTTAGGCGGGTTTGAGGAAAAACTGTTTTTT. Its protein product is CASSLGGFEEKLFF. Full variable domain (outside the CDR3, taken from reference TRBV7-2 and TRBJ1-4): GAGVSQSPSNKVTEKGKDVELRCDPISGHTALYWYRQSLGQGLEFLIYFQGNSAPDKSGLPSDRFSAERTGGSVSTLTIQRTQQEDSAVYLCASSLGGFEEKLFFGSGTQLSVL.

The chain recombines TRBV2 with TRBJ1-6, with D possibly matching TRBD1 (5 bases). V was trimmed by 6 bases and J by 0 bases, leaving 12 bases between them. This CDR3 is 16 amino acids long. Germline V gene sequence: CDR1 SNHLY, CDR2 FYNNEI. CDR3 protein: CASRSDRSSYNSPLHF. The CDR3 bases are TGTGCCAGCAGGTCCGACAGAAGCTCCTATAATTCACCCCTCCACTTT.

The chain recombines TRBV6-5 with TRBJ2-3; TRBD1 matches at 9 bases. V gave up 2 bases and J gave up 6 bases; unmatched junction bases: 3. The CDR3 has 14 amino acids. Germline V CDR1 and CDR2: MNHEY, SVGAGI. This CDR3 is CASSYGTGKDTQYF. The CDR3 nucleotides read TGTGCCAGCAGTTACGGGACAGGGAAGGATACGCAGTATTTT.